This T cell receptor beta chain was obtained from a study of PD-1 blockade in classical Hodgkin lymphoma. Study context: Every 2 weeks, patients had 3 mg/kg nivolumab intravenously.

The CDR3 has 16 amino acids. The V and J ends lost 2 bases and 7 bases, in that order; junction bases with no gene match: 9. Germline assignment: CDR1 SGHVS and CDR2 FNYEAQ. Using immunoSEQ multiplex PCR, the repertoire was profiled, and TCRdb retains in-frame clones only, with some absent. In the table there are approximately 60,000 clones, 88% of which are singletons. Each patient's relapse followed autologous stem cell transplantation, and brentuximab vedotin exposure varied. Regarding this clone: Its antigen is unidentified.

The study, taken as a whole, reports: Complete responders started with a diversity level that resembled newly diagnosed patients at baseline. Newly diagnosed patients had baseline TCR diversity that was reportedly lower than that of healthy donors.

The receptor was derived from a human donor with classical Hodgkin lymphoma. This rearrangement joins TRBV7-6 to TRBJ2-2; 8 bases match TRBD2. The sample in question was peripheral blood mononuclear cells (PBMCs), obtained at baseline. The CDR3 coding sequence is TGTGCCAGCAGCTTAACAGCGGGGGATGAAGGCGGGGAGCTGTTTTTT. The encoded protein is CASSLTAGDEGGELFF.